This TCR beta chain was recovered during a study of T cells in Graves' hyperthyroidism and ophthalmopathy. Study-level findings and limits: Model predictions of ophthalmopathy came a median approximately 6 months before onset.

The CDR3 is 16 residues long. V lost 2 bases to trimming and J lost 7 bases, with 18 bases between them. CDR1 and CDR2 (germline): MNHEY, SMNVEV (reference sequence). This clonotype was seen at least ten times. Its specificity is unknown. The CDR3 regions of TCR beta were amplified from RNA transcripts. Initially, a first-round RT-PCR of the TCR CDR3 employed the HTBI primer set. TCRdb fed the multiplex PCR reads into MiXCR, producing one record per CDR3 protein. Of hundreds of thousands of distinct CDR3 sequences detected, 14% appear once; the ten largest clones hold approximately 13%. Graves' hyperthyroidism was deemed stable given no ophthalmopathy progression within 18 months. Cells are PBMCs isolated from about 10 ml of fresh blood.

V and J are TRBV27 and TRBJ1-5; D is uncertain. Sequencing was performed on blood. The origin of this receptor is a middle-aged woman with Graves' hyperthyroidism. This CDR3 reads CASSLNPPLPGQPQHF. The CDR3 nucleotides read TGTGCCAGCAGTTTAAATCCCCCTCTACCTGGGCAGCCCCAGCATTTT.